The T cell receptor (beta chain) under discussion was sequenced for a study of read filtering for tumor transcriptome and immune sequencing. About the study: DNase treatment preceded whole-transcriptome library preparation. Per sample, TCR-region reads ranged about 4 to 11 million by IR-seq, roughly 80 to 1273 by RNA-seq. Points from the study as a whole: IR-seq captured clonotypes deeper and more reliably than RNA-seq. Dropping single-read clonotypes raised IR-seq and RNA-seq shared-clonotype correlation.

From approximately 430 ng of RNA, a library with molecular barcoded alpha/delta and beta/gamma adaptors was made. TCRdb called the reads again in MiXCR, with one record for every CDR3 protein. Of some 40,000 distinct CDR3 sequences listed, over 11% are singletons. V was shortened by 0 bases and J by 9 bases, with 16 bases between the two germline ends. From germline, CDR1 is SGHRS and CDR2 YFSETQ. This CDR3 comprises 15 residues. This clonotype was observed at least ten times. As yet, its antigen is unknown. This chain links TRBV5-1 with TRBJ1-5; D not resolved. The origin of this receptor is a donor over 35 with multiple myeloma. Sequencing was done on a sample of a population of CD138-negative cells sorted from bone marrow. The CDR3, as DNA: TGCGCCAGCAGCTTGGCGGCGAGAGAGGGATCGCCCCAGCATTTT. It codes for CASSLAAREGSPQHF.